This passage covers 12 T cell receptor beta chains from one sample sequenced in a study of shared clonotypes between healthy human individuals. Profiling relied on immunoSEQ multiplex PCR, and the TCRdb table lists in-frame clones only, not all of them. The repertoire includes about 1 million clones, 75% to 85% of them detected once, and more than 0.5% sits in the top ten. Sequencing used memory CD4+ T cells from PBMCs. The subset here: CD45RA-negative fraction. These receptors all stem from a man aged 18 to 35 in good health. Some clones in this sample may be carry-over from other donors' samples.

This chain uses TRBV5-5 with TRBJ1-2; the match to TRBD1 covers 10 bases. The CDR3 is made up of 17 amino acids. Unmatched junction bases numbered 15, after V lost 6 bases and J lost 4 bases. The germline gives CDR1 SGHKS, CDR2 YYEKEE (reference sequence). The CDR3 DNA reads TGTGCCAGCACCTTCGCGGGGGACAGGGGTATCGGCTATGGCTACACCTTC. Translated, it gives CASTFAGDRGIGYGYTF.

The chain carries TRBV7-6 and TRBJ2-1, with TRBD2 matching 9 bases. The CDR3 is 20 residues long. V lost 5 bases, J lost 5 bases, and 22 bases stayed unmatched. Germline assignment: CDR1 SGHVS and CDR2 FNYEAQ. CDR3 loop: CASSPVIAGASQGANNEQFF. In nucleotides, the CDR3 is TGTGCCAGCAGCCCGGTGATAGCGGGGGCAAGCCAGGGAGCTAACAATGAGCAGTTCTTC.

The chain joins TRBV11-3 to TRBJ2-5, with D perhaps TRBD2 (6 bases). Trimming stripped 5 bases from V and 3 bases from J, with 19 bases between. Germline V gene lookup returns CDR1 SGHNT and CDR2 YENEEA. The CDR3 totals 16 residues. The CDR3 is CASSLLSGTGEETQYF. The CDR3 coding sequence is TGTGCCAGCAGCCTCCTCTCCGGGACGGGGGAAGAGACCCAGTACTTC.

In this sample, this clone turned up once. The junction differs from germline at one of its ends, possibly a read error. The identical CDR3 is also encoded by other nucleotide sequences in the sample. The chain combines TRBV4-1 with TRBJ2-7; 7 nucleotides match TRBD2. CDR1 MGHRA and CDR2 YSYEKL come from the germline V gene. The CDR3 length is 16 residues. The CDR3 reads CASSQDYPSGSYEQYF. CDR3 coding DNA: TGCGCTAGCAGCCAAGATTATCCTAGCGGATCCTACGAGCAGTACTTC.

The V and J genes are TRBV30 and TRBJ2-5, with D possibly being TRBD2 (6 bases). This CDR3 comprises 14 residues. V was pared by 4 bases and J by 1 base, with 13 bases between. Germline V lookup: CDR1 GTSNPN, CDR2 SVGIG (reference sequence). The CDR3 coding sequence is TGTGCCTGGATCCCCCAGCGGGTCCAAGAGACCCAGTACTTC. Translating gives CAWIPQRVQETQYF.

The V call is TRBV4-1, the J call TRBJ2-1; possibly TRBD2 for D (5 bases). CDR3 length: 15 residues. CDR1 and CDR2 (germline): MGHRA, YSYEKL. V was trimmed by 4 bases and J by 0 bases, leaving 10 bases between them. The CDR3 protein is CASSPGVSSYNEQFF. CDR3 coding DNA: TGCGCCAGCAGCCCCGGGGTGTCCTCCTACAATGAGCAGTTCTTC.

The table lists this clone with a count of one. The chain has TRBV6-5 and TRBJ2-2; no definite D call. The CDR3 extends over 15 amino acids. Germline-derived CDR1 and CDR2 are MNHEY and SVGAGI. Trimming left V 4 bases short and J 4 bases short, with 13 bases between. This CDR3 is CASSFGPLTTGELFF. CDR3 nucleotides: TGTGCCAGCAGTTTTGGACCGTTAACCACCGGGGAGCTGTTTTTT.

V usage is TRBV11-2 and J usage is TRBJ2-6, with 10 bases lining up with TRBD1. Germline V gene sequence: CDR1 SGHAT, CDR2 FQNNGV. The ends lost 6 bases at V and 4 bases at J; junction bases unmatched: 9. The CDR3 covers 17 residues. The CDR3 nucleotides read TGTGCCAGCAGACGGAGGACAGGGGGGTCCGGGGCCAACGTCCTGACTTTC. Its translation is CASRRRTGGSGANVLTF. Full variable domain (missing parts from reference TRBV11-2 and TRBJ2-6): EAGVAQSPRYKIIEKRQSVAFWCNPISGHATLYWYQQILGQGPKLLIQFQNNGVVDDSQLPKDRFSAERLKGVDSTLKIQPAKLEDSAVYLCASRRRTGGSGANVLTFGAGSRLTVL.

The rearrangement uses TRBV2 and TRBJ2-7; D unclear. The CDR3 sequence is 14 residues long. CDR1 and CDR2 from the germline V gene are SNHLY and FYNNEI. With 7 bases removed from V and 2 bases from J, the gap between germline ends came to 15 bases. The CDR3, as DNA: TGTGCCAGCAAAAGGGCAGTCTCTACCTACGAGCAGTACTTC. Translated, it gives CASKRAVSTYEQYF.

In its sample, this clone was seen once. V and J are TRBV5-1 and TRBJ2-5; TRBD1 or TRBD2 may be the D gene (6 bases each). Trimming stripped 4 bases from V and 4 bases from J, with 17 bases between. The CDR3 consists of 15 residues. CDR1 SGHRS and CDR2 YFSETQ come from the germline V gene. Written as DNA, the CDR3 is TGCGCCAGCAGCCTTGGGGGGCGGAGGGGAGAGACCCAGTACTTC. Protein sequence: CASSLGGRRGETQYF. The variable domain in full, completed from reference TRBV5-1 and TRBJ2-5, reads KAGVTQTPRYLIKTRGQQVTLSCSPISGHRSVSWYQQTPGQGLQFLFEYFSETQRNKGNFPGRFSGRQFSNSRSEMNVSTLELGDSALYLCASSLGGRRGETQYFGPGTRLLVL.

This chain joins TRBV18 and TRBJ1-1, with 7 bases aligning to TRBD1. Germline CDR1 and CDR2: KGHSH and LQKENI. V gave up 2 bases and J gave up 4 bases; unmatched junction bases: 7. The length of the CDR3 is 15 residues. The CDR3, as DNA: TGTGCCAGCTCACCAGATGAGACAGGGCGCACTGAAGCTTTCTTT. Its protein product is CASSPDETGRTEAFF.

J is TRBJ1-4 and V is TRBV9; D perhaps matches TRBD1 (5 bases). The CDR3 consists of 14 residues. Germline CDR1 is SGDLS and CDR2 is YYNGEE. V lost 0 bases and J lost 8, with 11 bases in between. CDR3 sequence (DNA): TGTGCCAGCAGCGTAGGCGGGGGGGACGAAAAACTGTTTTTT. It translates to CASSVGGGDEKLFF. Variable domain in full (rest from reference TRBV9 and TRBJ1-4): DSGVTQTPKHLITATGQRVTLRCSPRSGDLSVYWYQQSLDQGLQFLIQYYNGEERAKGNILERFSAQQFPDLHSELNLSSLELGDSALYFCASSVGGGDEKLFFGSGTQLSVL.